These 2 T cell receptor beta chains originate from one sample sequenced in a study of CD8 T cells in ankylosing spondylitis. TCRdb reprocessed the 5' RACE reads with MiXCR, giving one entry per CDR3 protein. The data contain hundreds of thousands of distinct CDR3 sequences, about 20% of them singletons. Sequences were obtained from blood, either unsorted or a sorted T cell fraction (not recorded which). These receptors were taken from a male donor with ankylosing spondylitis or in good health (not recorded which).

This clonotype was recorded at least ten times. V and J are TRBV27 and TRBJ2-3; possible D gene TRBD1, 6 bases. The CDR3 extends over 16 amino acids. Germline CDR1 reads MNHEY; CDR2 reads SMNVEV (reference sequence). V gave up 3 bases and J gave up 5 bases, with 18 bases separating them. Written as DNA, the CDR3 is TGTGCCAGCAGTTTTCGAGGGGGATCGCACGGAGATACGCAGTATTTT. The encoded protein is CASSFRGGSHGDTQYF.

This clonotype was recorded many times. The rearrangement uses TRBV20-1 and TRBJ2-2, with D perhaps matching TRBD1 (7 bases). The germline V gene has CDR1 DFQATT and CDR2 SNEGSKA (reference sequence). Trimming shortened V by 2 bases and J by 2 bases, and 15 bases separated the two germline ends. The CDR3 loop spans 16 amino acids. The CDR3 nucleotides read TGCAGTGCTAGATCCCTTCAGGGGGGAAACACCGGGGAGCTGTTTTTT. Its protein is CSARSLQGGNTGELFF.